What follows is one TCR beta chain and its context. Antigen specificity is unknown. A read error may account for a junction end that differs from germline. These data are taken from a study of T cells in tuberculosis. The repertoire was sequenced with immunoSEQ multiplex PCR; TCRdb's copy has only in-frame clones and lacks some. The sample lists tens of thousands of clones, over 90% occurring once. General study results and limits: Using the GMM-specific repertoire gave about 84% accuracy versus around 70% with motifs.

At study entry, adolescents had tuberculin skin tests and IGRA screening. The CDR3 length is 12 residues. Per the germline V gene, CDR1 is SGHNT and CDR2 is YENEEA. What was sequenced was PBMCs. This TCR was sampled from a donor aged 10-30 years with latent tuberculosis or without tuberculosis infection. The V and J genes are TRBV11-3 and TRBJ2-3; 8 bases map to TRBD1. The DNA for the CDR3 is TGTGCCAGCAGCTTAGGACAGGGGCCGCCTGATTTT. Residues: CASSLGQGPPDF.